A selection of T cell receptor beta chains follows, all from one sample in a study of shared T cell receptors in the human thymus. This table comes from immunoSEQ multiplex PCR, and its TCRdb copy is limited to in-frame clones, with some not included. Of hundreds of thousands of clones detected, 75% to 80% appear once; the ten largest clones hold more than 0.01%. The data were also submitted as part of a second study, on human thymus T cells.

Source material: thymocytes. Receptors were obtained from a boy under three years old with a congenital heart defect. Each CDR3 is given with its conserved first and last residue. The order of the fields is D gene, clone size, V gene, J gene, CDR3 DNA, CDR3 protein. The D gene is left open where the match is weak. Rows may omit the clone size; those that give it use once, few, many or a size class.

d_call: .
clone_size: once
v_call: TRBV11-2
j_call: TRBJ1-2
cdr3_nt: TGTGCCAGCAGTCCGAGACAGGTTGGCTACACCTTC
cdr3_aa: CASSPRQVGYTF

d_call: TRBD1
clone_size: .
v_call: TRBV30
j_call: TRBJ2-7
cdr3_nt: TGTGCCTGGAGGGAAGACAGGGTGCCTTCCTACGAGCAGTACTTC
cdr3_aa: CAWREDRVPSYEQYF

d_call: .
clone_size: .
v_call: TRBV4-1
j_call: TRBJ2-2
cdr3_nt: TGCGCCAGCAGCCTCCCACTTTTACCCAACCTACTAGCCGGTCGTACCGGGGAGCTGTTTTTT
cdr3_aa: CASSLPLLPNLLAGRTGELFF

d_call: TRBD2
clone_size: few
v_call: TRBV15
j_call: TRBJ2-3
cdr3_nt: TGTGCCACCAGCGGGGGCGGTAGCGGGAGGGCCGAAGATACGCAGTATTTT
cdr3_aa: CATSGGGSGRAEDTQYF

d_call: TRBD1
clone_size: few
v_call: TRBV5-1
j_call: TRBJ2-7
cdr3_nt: TGCGCCAGCAGCTTGGAACTACGTGGTGGTGGTGACAGGGGTGGCAACGAGCAGTACTTC
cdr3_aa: CASSLELRGGGDRGGNEQYF

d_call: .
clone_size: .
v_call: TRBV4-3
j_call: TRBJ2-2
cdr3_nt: TGCGCCAGCAGCCCCTGTGCCCCCCAGGCCCGGGGGAACACCGGGGAGCTGTTTTTT
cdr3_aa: CASSPCAPQARGNTGELFF

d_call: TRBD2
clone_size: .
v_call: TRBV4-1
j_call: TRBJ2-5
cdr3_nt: TGCGCCAGCAGCCCGGCTAAGCGGGGGGTTCCCGGGACCCAGTACTTC
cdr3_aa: CASSPAKRGVPGTQYF

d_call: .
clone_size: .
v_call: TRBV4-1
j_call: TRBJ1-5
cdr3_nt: TGCGCCAGCAGCCAAGCTAGGGGCAATTGGAGCAATCAGCCCCAGCATTTT
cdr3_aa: CASSQARGNWSNQPQHF

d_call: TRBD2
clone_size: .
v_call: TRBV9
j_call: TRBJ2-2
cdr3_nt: TGTGCCAGCAGCGTAGTGGAACTAGCGGGAGGGACCGGGGAGCTGTTTTTT
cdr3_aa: CASSVVELAGGTGELFF

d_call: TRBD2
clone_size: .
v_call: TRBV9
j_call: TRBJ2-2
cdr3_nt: TGTGCCAGCAGCGTAGCGGTTAGCGGGAGTACCGGGGAGCTGTTTTTT
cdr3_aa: CASSVAVSGSTGELFF

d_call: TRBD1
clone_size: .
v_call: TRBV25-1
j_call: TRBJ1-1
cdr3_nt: TGTGCCAGCAGTGAGGGTGTGGCAGGGGGCTACACTGAAGCTTTCTTT
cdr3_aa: CASSEGVAGGYTEAFF

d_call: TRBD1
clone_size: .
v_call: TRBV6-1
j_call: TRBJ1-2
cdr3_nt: TGTGCCAGCAGTGTAAAAGAATTGGACAGGGGGCCCCGCTACTATGGCTACACCTTC
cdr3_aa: CASSVKELDRGPRYYGYTF

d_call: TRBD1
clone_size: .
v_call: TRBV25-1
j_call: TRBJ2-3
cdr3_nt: TGTGCCAGCAGCTCAGGACAGGGAGAGTCAGATACGCAGTATTTT
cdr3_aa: CASSSGQGESDTQYF

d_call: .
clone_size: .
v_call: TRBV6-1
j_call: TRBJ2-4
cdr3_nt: TGTGCCAGCAGTGTAAGGAGACCCCTATCCAAAAACATTCAGTACTTC
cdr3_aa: CASSVRRPLSKNIQYF

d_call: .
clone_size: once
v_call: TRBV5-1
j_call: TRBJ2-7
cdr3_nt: TGCGCCAGCAGCTTGGGGCCGGGACTCGGGCAGTACTTC
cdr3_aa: CASSLGPGLGQYF

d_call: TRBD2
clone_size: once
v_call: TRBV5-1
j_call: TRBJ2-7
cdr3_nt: TGCGCCCCGTTCGGCGGGAGCGACGAGCAGTACTTC
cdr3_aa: CAPFGGSDEQYF

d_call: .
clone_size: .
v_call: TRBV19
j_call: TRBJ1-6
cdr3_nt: TGTGCCAGTAGTATAGGGGCGGGGGATAATTCACCCCTCCACTTT
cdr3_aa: CASSIGAGDNSPLHF

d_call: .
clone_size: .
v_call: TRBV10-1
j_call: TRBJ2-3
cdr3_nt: TGCGCCAGCAGTGAGTCGATGTCGGGCGGGAAGAAGCCAGATACGCAGTATTTT
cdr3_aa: CASSESMSGGKKPDTQYF